This T cell receptor (beta chain) is drawn from a study of shared clonotypes between healthy human individuals (dated by TCRdb to between 2020 and 2021). At the level of the whole study: The cohort included a few men and a couple of women between 18 and 49 years of age. For each donor, three plates each were used for CD4 naive and CD4 memory, two plates were used for CD8 naive, and one plate was used for CD8 memory. To estimate repertoire size and how much clonotypes are shared between individuals, the study performed deep sequencing of blood TCR repertoires from a handful of healthy adults. To increase sequencing depth and limit assay-specific biases, different laboratories used diverse techniques to prepare libraries and sequence TCR repertoires. Leukapheresis yielded between about 0.94 and 8.9 billion PBMCs per donor.

Using the deep immunoSEQ assay, multiplex PCR amplified TCR CDR3 regions from genomic DNA. Genomic DNA extracted from each cell subset was distributed evenly over all wells of several immunoSEQ 96-well plates, and each plate served as one replicate. For sorted subsets, around 200 ng genomic DNA, equal to about 30,000 T cell genomes, was loaded into each replicate PCR. The purified libraries were quantified using a Qubit 3.0 fluorometer, sized with a Bioanalyzer 2100, and then quantified again using the KAPA Library Quantification kit. Each immunoSEQ 96-well plate was sequenced on its own single-read 150-cycle Illumina NextSeq 550 flow cell. The paper's processing steps were these. The immunoSEQ output contained only junctional sequences without quality scores, so filtering could not match that applied to full-length reads. To assign V/J genes and CDR3, sequences were annotated against IMGT germline references using PyIR, a Python wrapper for IgBLAST v1.9. Reads were removed for weak V/J assignments (E-value above 1e-6), missing CDR3, stop codons, out-of-frame junctions, or ambiguous translated residues. V3J clonotypes were defined as sequences sharing an identical inferred V gene, J gene, and CDR3 amino acid sequence. Percentage overlap between repertoires was calculated by dividing the number of shared unique clonotypes by the size of the smaller repertoire. Three approaches were used to assess repertoire richness: RTK rarefaction, the Chao1 estimator, and Recon v2.1 estimates of unobserved clonotypes. Generation probabilities for all TCRbeta clonotypes obtained by the gDNA method from a few donors were computed using OLGA. Sourced from immuneACCESS, this table was stored by TCRdb with only in-frame sequences that have V and J called. A share of the clones is absent; for the studies checked, an unresolved V gene accounts for under half, and the remainder has no known explanation. That table furnishes V, J and clone size, whereas the DNA furnished D and trimming. This sample lists 2,500,000 or so clones; under 95% were detected once. The top ten hold 0.36% of the sample.

Healthy HIV-negative adults with no recently reported acute infections or vaccinations were included as donors. All donors were Caucasian adults living in Nashville, Tennessee, USA. CD4+ T cells were enriched by magnetic negative selection, after which naive cells were positively selected on CD45RA and the negative fraction was taken as the memory subset. Blood was collected by leukapheresis, and PBMCs were isolated by Ficoll-Histopaque density gradient centrifugation and then cryopreserved in liquid nitrogen vapor phase. Analytical flow cytometry was used to check the purity and quantity of every magnetically sorted T cell population. Genomic DNA was isolated from each sorted fraction and quantified by UV absorbance on a Nanodrop 2000c. This clone was observed a single time. This receptor's antigen is unknown. No qualities accompany the bases; no much larger clone lies one base away. Study-wide conclusions, independent of this receptor: Because the study included only a small number of donors, the genetic and exposure-history diversity represented was limited. Higher generation probabilities were observed for clonotypes shared by all four sorted-subset donors than for non-shared clonotypes. Sampling was limited to blood, and TCR repertoires in tissue likely differ from TCR repertoires in blood. Based on pairwise subsampling, the degree of clonotype sharing among donors was expected to be affected by sequencing depth. Sharing across several donors was observed for approximately 5% of naive CD4, 3.5% of naive CD8, roughly 2.4% of memory CD4, and around 0.4% of memory CD8 clonotypes. Incomplete sequencing was indicated by rarefaction of sorted-subset datasets, despite the large sequencing depth. Estimated clonotype richness was generally larger for naive than for memory subsets.

The cysteine opens and the phenylalanine closes a CDR3 of 13 amino acids. Only CDR3 DNA remains: 39 bases, in frame from the first base. Based on the germline V gene (reference sequence), the CDR1 and CDR2 sequences are MNHNY and SVGAGI. V has 6 bases trimmed and J has 5 bases trimmed; junction bases matching no gene number 6. The specimen was naive CD4+ T cells from PBMCs. The cell subset or site label, read with the paper, signifies: CD45RA+ positively selected. The V gene is TRBV6-6 and the J gene is TRBJ2-7, and TRBD1 aligns with 8 junction nucleotides. This TCR was sampled from a man younger than 35 in good health. Some clones in this sample may be carry-over from other donors' samples. The CDR3 loop reads CASSGQGVNEQYF. The DNA is as follows: TGTGCCAGCAGCGGACAGGGAGTCAACGAGCAGTACTTC.